This record looks at one T cell receptor beta chain sequence and its context. The antigen remains unidentified. Corrective heart surgery yielded resections, and these provided the thymus tissue. Healthy Finnish infants having corrective surgery for congenital heart defects served as donors. These data belong to a study of human thymus T cells. Overall study results and limits: Apparent bias marked the V and J gene usage of thymic and blood repertoires. Thymic TCR repertoires of unrelated people reportedly overlapped highly.

There are 14 residues in the CDR3. Germline V gives CDR1 MNHEY, CDR2 SVGAGI. V shed 4 bases, J shed 0 bases, and the junction held 2 bases outside the gene matches. Profiled with immunoSEQ multiplex PCR; TCRdb holds only in-frame clones, not every one. The repertoire holds about 130,000 clones, around 94% seen once, with less than 0.03% in the top ten. The receptor comes from a boy under two years old with a congenital heart defect but otherwise immunologically healthy. Sequencing input: thymus tissue. The chain employs TRBV6-5 and TRBJ1-2; 7 positions match TRBD1. The CDR3 DNA sequence: TGTGCCAGCAGTTCGGGACAGCCTAACTATGGCTACACCTTC. Translation gives CASSSGQPNYGYTF.